Listed below are T cell receptor beta chains from one sample, sequenced in a study of Ad26.COV2.S vaccination and SARS-CoV-2 variants. Profiled with immunoSEQ multiplex PCR; TCRdb holds only in-frame clones, not every one. Among hundreds of thousands of clones listed, roughly 91% were seen once. The sample consisted of peripheral blood, taken in a trial of Ad26.COV2.S vaccine versus placebo. Receptor source: a person between 18 and 65 years old who received the Ad26.COV2.S COVID-19 vaccine or a placebo. The CDR3 runs from the conserved cysteine through the conserved F or W. A D gene is named only where the DNA matches it firmly. Only some rows state a clone size, as once, few, many or a class for expanded clones.

size: -; D: -; V: TRBV28; J: TRBJ2-7; CDR3: CASSLGQGPYEQYF; DNA: TGTGCCAGCAGCCTAGGCCAGGGCCCCTACGAGCAGTACTTC
size: -; D: -; V: TRBV6-5; J: TRBJ1-2; CDR3: CASSYGGGEGYTF; DNA: TGTGCCAGCAGTTACGGGGGTGGTGAGGGCTACACCTTC
size: -; D: TRBD1; V: TRBV18; J: TRBJ2-7; CDR3: CASSPRQGESGEQYF; DNA: TGTGCCAGCTCACCGAGACAGGGGGAATCGGGCGAGCAGTACTTC
size: -; D: -; V: TRBV4-1; J: TRBJ2-7; CDR3: CASSPDRGTPEWKQYF; DNA: TGCGCCAGCAGCCCCGATCGCGGGACTCCCGAATGGAAGCAGTACTTC
size: few; D: -; V: TRBV4-1; J: TRBJ1-2; CDR3: CASSQGWNTGYTF; DNA: TGCGCCAGCAGCCAAGGCTGGAACACCGGCTACACCTTC
size: -; D: TRBD2; V: TRBV6-1; J: TRBJ2-6; CDR3: CASSDGGGAGANVLTF; DNA: TGTGCCAGCAGTGACGGGGGGGGTGCTGGGGCCAACGTCCTGACTTTC
size: -; D: TRBD2; V: TRBV5-1; J: TRBJ2-7; CDR3: CASAREGYSYEQYF; DNA: TGCGCCAGCGCGCGGGAGGGGTACTCCTACGAGCAGTACTTC
size: -; D: -; V: TRBV10-3; J: TRBJ2-1; CDR3: CAISESPTGSSYNEQFF; DNA: TGTGCCATCAGTGAGTCGCCCACAGGGAGCTCCTACAATGAGCAGTTCTTC
size: -; D: TRBD1; V: TRBV7-8; J: TRBJ2-1; CDR3: CASSQDRGNEQFF; DNA: TGTGCCAGCAGCCAGGACAGGGGCAATGAGCAGTTCTTC
size: -; D: TRBD2; V: TRBV14; J: TRBJ2-3; CDR3: CASSPRASGGLSTDTQYF; DNA: TGTGCCAGCAGCCCCCGGGCTAGCGGGGGACTTAGCACAGATACGCAGTATTTT
size: -; D: TRBD1; V: TRBV28; J: TRBJ1-5; CDR3: CASGTGGYQPQHF; DNA: TGTGCCAGCGGGACAGGGGGCTATCAGCCCCAGCATTTT
size: once; D: -; V: TRBV19; J: TRBJ2-2; CDR3: CASSSGGAPGELFF; DNA: TGTGCCAGTAGTTCGGGGGGCGCGCCCGGGGAGCTGTTTTTT
size: few; D: -; V: TRBV5-6; J: TRBJ2-7; CDR3: CASYSSGNGEQYF; DNA: TGTGCCAGCTATTCCTCGGGAAACGGCGAGCAGTACTTC
size: -; D: -; V: TRBV5-4; J: TRBJ2-2; CDR3: CASSPGVTGELFF; DNA: TGTGCCAGCAGCCCAGGGGTCACCGGGGAGCTGTTTTTT
size: -; D: TRBD1; V: TRBV20-1; J: TRBJ2-7; CDR3: CSASDRGYEQYF; DNA: TGCAGTGCTAGTGACAGGGGGTACGAGCAGTACTTC
size: -; D: -; V: TRBV7-9; J: TRBJ2-3; CDR3: CASSLVGANTQYF; DNA: TGTGCCAGCAGCTTAGTGGGGGCGAATACGCAGTATTTT
size: -; D: -; V: TRBV19; J: TRBJ1-5; CDR3: CASSIEGGFNQPQHF; DNA: TGTGCCAGTAGTATCGAAGGGGGTTTCAATCAGCCCCAGCATTTT
size: -; D: TRBD1; V: TRBV11-2; J: TRBJ2-2; CDR3: CASSFPGQGITGELFF; DNA: TGTGCCAGCAGCTTCCCGGGACAGGGGATCACCGGGGAGCTGTTTTTT
size: -; D: -; V: TRBV5-8; J: TRBJ1-4; CDR3: CASSYGTTNEKLFF; DNA: TGTGCCAGCAGCTACGGGACAACTAATGAAAAACTGTTTTTT
size: -; D: -; V: TRBV6-1; J: TRBJ2-2; CDR3: CASSEGIGNTGELFF; DNA: TGTGCCAGCAGTGAAGGAATCGGGAACACCGGGGAGCTGTTTTTT
size: -; D: -; V: TRBV28; J: TRBJ1-5; CDR3: CASSQSTGLRGNQPQHF; DNA: TGTGCCAGCAGCCAATCCACAGGGTTGCGGGGCAATCAGCCCCAGCATTTT
size: few; D: TRBD1; V: TRBV28; J: TRBJ1-2; CDR3: CASSLGTGRNYGYTF; DNA: TGTGCCAGCAGTCTGGGGACAGGACGTAACTATGGCTACACCTTC
size: few; D: -; V: TRBV6-5; J: TRBJ2-1; CDR3: CASRLGQLHYNEQFF; DNA: TGTGCCAGCAGACTTGGACAGCTCCACTACAATGAGCAGTTCTTC
size: -; D: -; V: TRBV9; J: TRBJ2-2; CDR3: CASSVGTVNTGELFF; DNA: TGTGCCAGCAGCGTTGGGACTGTGAACACCGGGGAGCTGTTTTTT
size: -; D: TRBD2; V: TRBV7-9; J: TRBJ2-1; CDR3: CASSLVGGGGAFDEQFF; DNA: TGTGCCAGCAGCTTAGTTGGGGGCGGGGGGGCTTTCGATGAGCAGTTCTTC
size: -; D: TRBD2; V: TRBV18; J: TRBJ2-2; CDR3: CASSPLAGMNTGELFF; DNA: TGTGCCAGCTCACCACTAGCGGGGATGAACACCGGGGAGCTGTTTTTT
size: once; D: -; V: TRBV27; J: TRBJ2-5; CDR3: CASSLGGMGTQYF; DNA: TGTGCCAGCAGTTTAGGGGGCATGGGGACCCAGTACTTC
size: -; D: -; V: TRBV7-2; J: TRBJ2-6; CDR3: CASSLEGVSGANVLTF; DNA: TGTGCCAGCAGCTTAGAGGGGGTCTCTGGGGCCAACGTCCTGACTTTC
size: -; D: -; V: TRBV5-1; J: TRBJ2-7; CDR3: CASSAAGSYEQYF; DNA: TGCGCCAGCAGCGCCGCCGGCTCCTACGAGCAGTACTTC
size: -; D: -; V: TRBV9; J: TRBJ2-5; CDR3: CASSVGPPQETQYF; DNA: TGTGCCAGCAGCGTGGGGCCCCCTCAAGAGACCCAGTACTTC
size: -; D: TRBD2; V: TRBV11-2; J: TRBJ2-2; CDR3: CASSLLREGGELFF; DNA: TGTGCCAGCAGCTTATTGCGGGAGGGCGGGGAGCTGTTTTTT
size: -; D: -; V: TRBV6-6; J: TRBJ1-5; CDR3: CASSREPYGTLDNQPQHF; DNA: TGTGCCAGCAGTCGGGAGCCTTACGGGACGTTAGACAATCAGCCCCAGCATTTT